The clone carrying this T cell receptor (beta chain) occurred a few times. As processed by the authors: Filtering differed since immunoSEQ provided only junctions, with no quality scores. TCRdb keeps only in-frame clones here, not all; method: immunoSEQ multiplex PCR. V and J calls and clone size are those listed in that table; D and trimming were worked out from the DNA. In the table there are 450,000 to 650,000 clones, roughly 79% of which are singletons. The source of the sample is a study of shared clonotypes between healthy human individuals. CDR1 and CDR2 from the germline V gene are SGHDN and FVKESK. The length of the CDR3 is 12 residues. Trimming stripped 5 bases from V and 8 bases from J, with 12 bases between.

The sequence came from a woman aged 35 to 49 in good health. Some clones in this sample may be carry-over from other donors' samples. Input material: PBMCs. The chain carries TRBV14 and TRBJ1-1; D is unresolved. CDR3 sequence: CASSYGLGEAFF. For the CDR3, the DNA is TGTGCCAGCAGCTACGGACTCGGGGAAGCTTTCTTT.